The clone carrying this T cell receptor (beta chain) has more than one count but fewer than ten. What it recognizes is unknown. This sample was taken from a study of beta chain features in type 1 diabetes. Regarding the study as a whole: Moderate but significant shortening of TCRB CDR3s was recorded in all four CD4+ subsets from Type 1 diabetes patients.

The CDR3 consists of 16 residues. Germline V lookup: CDR1 LGHNA, CDR2 YNFKEQ. V lost 5 bases and J lost 5; bases outside the gene matches: 8. Expressed TCRB transcripts were sequenced because the isolated RNA had all been reverse transcribed beforehand. Method: immunoSEQ multiplex PCR; TCRdb's copy keeps in-frame clones and lacks some. Of a few hundred thousand clones in the sample, around 10% were seen once. The sample consisted of central memory CD4+ T cells from blood. This receptor was taken from a man in his thirties or forties with type 1 diabetes. This chain links TRBV4-2 with TRBJ2-3; TRBD2 agrees at 12 bases. CDR3 coding DNA: TGTGCCAGCAGCTCGACTAGCGGGGGAAGAGGAGATACGCAGTATTTT. Translation gives CASSSTSGGRGDTQYF.